The source of this T cell receptor beta chain is a study of blood T cell repertoires in COVID-19. Across the study: Sites across the United States, Italy and Spain contributed samples from acute and convalescent COVID-19. T cells, B-cell-depleted T cells, or PBMCs supplied cDNA or gDNA.

In the study's own analysis: From reference gene primer amplification, estimates of nucleated cell counts were derived. Sequencing was performed with immunoSEQ multiplex PCR; in TCRdb, only in-frame clones are kept and a portion is missing. V and J calls and clone size are as listed in that table; D and trimming were resolved from the DNA. The table includes about 200,000 clones, less than 85% detected once. The sample holds a few counts of this clone. Deletions cut 5 bases from V and 3 bases from J, with 10 bases between. The CDR3 has 13 residues. The germline V gene has CDR1 SGHTA and CDR2 FQGTGA. The sequence was obtained from a woman in her 70s with acute or convalescent COVID-19. This chain joins TRBV7-3 and TRBJ2-5; tentative D call: TRBD1 (6 bases). Sequenced sample: peripheral blood. The CDR3: CASSPGQKETQYF. CDR3 DNA sequence: TGTGCCAGCAGCCCGGGACAAAAAGAGACCCAGTACTTC.